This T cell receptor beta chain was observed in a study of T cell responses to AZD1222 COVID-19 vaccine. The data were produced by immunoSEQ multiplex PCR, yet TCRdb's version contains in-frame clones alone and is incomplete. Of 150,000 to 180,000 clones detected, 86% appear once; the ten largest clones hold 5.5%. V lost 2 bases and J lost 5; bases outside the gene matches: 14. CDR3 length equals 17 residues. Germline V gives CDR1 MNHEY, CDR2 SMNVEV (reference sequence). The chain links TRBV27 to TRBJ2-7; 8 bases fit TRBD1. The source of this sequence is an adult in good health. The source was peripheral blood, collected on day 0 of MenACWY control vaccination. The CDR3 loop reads CASSLTAIWQGAHEQYV. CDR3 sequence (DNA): TGTGCCAGCAGTTTAACGGCTATTTGGCAGGGGGCGCACGAGCAGTACGTC.